Included here is one T cell receptor (beta chain) sequence, with context. The antigen remains undetermined. PCR involved 60 Vbeta and 13 Jbeta primers. Sequenced by immunoSEQ multiplex PCR; TCRdb stores in-frame clones only, minus some. The sample has roughly 120,000 clones; 79% are singletons. The CDR3 runs to 13 residues. Trimming removed 2 bases at V and 4 bases at J, with 8 bases between. Germline CDR1 MNHEY, CDR2 SVGAGI. These data originate in a study of cytomegalovirus exposure and HLA in healthy donors. Study findings and constraints: Later on, an analysis tied 18,000 or so TCR beta sequences to HLA alleles at 0.05 false discovery rate.

Sequenced: PBMCs. The chain has TRBV6-5 and TRBJ1-1; D unresolved. This sequence originates from a man aged 25 to 40 in good health and CMV-seropositive. The CDR3 sequence: CASSYPEGTEAFF. Written as DNA, the CDR3 is TGTGCCAGCAGTTACCCAGAGGGCACTGAAGCTTTCTTT.